This TCR beta chain is from a study of vaccination and CD4 T cells after COVID-19. Oncomine TCR Beta short-read sequencing was applied to DNA from cultured CD4+ T cells. Investigators isolated genomic DNA from cultured CD4+ T cells. TCRdb re-derived calls from the PCR reads in MiXCR, one entry per CDR3 protein. The sample consists of 13,000 to 15,000 distinct CDR3 sequences, 50% to 75% of them appearing once. This CDR3 spans 14 amino acids. Trimming left V 1 base short and J 2 bases short, with 6 bases between. Germline CDR1 and CDR2: SGHTA and FQGNSA. To note about this clonotype: Its target is unknown.

Treatment meaning: approximately nine-day PBMC culture with coronavirus spike peptide pools or control peptides (ViraFEST assay). Antigen-specific T cell expansion with peptide pools preceded TCR sequencing in the ViraFEST approach. Negative selection separated CD4+ T cells from approximately 9-day cultures. V is TRBV7-2 and J is TRBJ2-4; D may correspond to TRBD1 or TRBD2 (5 bases each). This TCR was recovered from a human donor who had recovered from COVID-19. Material for sequencing was CD4+ T cells from blood, cultured in vitro. The CDR3 loop is CASSLGGSKNIQYF. CDR3 DNA: TGTGCCAGCAGCTTAGGGGGGTCCAAAAACATTCAGTACTTC.